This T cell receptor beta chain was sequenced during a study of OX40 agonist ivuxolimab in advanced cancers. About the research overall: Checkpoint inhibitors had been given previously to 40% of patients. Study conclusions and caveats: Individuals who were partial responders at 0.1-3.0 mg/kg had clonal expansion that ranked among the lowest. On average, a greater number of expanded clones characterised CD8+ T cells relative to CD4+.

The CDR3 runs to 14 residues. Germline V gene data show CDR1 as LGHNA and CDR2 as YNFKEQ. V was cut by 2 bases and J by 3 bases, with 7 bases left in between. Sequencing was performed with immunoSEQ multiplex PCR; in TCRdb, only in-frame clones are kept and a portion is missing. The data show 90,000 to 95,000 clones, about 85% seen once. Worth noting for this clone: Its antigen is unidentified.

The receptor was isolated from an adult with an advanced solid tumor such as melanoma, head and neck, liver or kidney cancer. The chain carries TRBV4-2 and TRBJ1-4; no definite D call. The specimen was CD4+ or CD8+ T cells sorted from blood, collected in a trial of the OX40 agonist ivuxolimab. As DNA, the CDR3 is TGTGCCAGCAGCCAACGGGAGGCTAATGAAAAACTGTTTTTT. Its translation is CASSQREANEKLFF.